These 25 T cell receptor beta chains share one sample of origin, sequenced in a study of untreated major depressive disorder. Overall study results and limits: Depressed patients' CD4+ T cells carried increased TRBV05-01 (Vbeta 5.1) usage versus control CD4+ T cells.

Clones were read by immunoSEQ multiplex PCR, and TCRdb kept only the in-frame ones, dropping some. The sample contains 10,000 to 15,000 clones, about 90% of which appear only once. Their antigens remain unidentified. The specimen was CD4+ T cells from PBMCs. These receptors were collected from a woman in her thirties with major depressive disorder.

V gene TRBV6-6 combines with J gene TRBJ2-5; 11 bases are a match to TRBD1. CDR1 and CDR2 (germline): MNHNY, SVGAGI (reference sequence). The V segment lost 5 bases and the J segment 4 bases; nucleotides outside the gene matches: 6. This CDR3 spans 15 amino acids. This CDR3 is CASSRSDRGRETQYF. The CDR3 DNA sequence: TGTGCCAGCAGTCGTTCGGACAGGGGGCGAGAGACCCAGTACTTC.

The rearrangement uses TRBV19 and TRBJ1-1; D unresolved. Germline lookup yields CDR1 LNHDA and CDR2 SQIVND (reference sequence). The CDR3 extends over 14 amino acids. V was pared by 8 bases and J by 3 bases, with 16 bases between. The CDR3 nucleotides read TGTGCCAGTGGGCCGGCACAAGGATACACTGAAGCTTTCTTT. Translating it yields CASGPAQGYTEAFF.

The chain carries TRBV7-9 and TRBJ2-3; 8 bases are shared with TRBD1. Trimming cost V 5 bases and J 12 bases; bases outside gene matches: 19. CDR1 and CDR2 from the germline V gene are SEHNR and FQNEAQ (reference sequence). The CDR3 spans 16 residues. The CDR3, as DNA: TGTGCCAGCAGCCCCGGACAGGGTCAGTCTCCGTCGGGCCAGTATTTT. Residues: CASSPGQGQSPSGQYF.

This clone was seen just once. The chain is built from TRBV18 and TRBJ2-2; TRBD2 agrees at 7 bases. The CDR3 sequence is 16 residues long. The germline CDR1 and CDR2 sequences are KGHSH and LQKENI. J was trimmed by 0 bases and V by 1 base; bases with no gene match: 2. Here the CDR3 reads CASSPRSGTNTGELFF. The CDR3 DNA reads TGTGCCAGCTCACCACGAAGCGGGACGAACACCGGGGAGCTGTTTTTT.

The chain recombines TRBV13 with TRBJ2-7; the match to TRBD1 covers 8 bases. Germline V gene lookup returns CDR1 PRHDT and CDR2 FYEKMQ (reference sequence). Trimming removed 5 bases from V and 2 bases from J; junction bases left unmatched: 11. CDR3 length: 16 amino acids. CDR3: CASSKAGTGATYEQYF. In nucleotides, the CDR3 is TGTGCCAGCAGCAAAGCCGGGACAGGTGCTACCTACGAGCAGTACTTC.

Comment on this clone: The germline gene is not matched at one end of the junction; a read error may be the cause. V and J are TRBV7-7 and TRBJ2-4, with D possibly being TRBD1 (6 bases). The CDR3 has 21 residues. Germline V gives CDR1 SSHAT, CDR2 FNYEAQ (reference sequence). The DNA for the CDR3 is TGTGCTAGCATCCTAAGGATCTCGGAACAGGGTTATATTTTCGCCAAAAACATTCAGTACTTC. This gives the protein CASILRISEQGYIFAKNIQYF.

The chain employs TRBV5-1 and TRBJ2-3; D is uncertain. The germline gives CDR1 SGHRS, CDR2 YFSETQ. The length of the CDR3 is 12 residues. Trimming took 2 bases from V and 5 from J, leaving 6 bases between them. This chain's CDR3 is CASSFLGDTQYF. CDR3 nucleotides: TGCGCCAGCAGCTTTTTGGGAGATACGCAGTATTTT.

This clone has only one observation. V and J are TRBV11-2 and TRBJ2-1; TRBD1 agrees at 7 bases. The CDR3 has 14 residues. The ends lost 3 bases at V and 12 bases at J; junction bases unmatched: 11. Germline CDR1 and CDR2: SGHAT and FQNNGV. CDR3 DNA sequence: TGTGCCAGCAGCTTGTCAAGGGGGCAGGTGGGGCAGTTCTTC. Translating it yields CASSLSRGQVGQFF.

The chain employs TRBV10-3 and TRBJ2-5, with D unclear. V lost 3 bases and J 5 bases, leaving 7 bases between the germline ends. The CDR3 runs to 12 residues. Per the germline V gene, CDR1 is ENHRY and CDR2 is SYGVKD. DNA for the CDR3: TGTGCCATCAGTGAAGGACCGGAGACCCAGTACTTC. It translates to CAISEGPETQYF.

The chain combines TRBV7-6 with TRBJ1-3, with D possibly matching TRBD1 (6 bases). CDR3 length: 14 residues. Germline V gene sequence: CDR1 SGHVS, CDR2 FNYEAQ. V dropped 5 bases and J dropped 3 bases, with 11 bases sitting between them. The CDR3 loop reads CASSPGAGGNTIYF. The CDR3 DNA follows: TGTGCCAGCAGCCCAGGGGCGGGTGGAAACACCATATATTTT.

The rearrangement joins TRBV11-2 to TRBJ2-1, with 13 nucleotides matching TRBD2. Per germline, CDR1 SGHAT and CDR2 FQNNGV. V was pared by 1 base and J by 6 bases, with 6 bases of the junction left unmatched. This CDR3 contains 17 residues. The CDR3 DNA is TGTGCCAGCAGCTTAGGGCTCACTAGCGGGAGGGCCAATGAGCAGTTCTTC. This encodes CASSLGLTSGRANEQFF.

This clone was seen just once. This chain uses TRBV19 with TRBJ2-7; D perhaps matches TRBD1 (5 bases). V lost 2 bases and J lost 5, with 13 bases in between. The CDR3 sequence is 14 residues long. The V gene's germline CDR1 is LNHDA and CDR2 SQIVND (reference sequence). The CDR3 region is CASSIQSGSHEQYF. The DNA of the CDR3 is TGTGCCAGTAGTATACAGTCAGGGTCCCACGAGCAGTACTTC.

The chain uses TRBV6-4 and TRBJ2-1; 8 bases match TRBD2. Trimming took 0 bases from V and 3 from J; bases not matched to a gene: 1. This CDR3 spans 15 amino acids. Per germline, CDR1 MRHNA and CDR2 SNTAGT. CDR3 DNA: TGTGCCAGCAGTGACTCCGGGACTAGCTACAATGAGCAGTTCTTC. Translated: CASSDSGTSYNEQFF.

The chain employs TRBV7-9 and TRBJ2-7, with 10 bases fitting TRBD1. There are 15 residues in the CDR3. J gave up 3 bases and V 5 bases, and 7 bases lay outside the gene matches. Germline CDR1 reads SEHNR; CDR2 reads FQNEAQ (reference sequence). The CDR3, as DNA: TGTGCCAGCAGCCGCTCGGGACAGGGGATCTACGAGCAGTACTTC. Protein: CASSRSGQGIYEQYF.

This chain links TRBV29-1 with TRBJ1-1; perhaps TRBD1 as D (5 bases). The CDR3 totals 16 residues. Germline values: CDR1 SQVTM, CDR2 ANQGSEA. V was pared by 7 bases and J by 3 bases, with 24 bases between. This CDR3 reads CSARSHLGLLDTEAFF. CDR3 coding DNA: TGCAGCGCCCGGTCCCACTTGGGACTTTTGGACACTGAAGCTTTCTTT. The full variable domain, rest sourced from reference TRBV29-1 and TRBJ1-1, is SAVISQKPSRDICQRGTSLTIQCQVDSQVTMMFWYRQQPGQSLTLIATANQGSEATYESGFVIDKFPISRPNLTFSTLTVSNMSPEDSSIYLCSARSHLGLLDTEAFFGQGTRLTVV.

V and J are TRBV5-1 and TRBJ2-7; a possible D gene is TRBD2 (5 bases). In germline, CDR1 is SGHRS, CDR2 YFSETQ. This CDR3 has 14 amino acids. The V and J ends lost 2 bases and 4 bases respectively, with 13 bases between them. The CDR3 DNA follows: TGCGCCAGCAGCTTCAGTGAGGGTTTGTACGAGCAGTACTTC. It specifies CASSFSEGLYEQYF. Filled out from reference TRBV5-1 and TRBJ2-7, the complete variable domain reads KAGVTQTPRYLIKTRGQQVTLSCSPISGHRSVSWYQQTPGQGLQFLFEYFSETQRNKGNFPGRFSGRQFSNSRSEMNVSTLELGDSALYLCASSFSEGLYEQYFGPGTRLTVT.

The CDR3 sequence: CASSLVYRQGASAKNIQYF. CDR3 in DNA: TGTGCCAGCAGCTTAGTTTACCGGCAGGGAGCATCAGCCAAAAACATTCAGTACTTC. This sequence joins TRBV7-2 and TRBJ2-4; D tentatively fits TRBD1 or TRBD2 (5 bases each). The germline gives CDR1 SGHTA, CDR2 FQGNSA. The CDR3 consists of 19 residues. V was pared by 1 base and J by 0 bases, with 19 bases between. The whole variable domain, remainder taken from reference TRBV7-2 and TRBJ2-4, is GAGVSQSPSNKVTEKGKDVELRCDPISGHTALYWYRQSLGQGLEFLIYFQGNSAPDKSGLPSDRFSAERTGGSVSTLTIQRTQQEDSAVYLCASSLVYRQGASAKNIQYFGAGTRLSVL.

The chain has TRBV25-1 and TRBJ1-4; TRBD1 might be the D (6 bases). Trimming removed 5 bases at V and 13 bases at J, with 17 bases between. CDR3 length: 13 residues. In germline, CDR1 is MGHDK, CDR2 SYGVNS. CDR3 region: CASSLPGGRGLFF. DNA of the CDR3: TGTGCCAGCAGTCTTCCGGGTGGCAGGGGACTGTTTTTT.

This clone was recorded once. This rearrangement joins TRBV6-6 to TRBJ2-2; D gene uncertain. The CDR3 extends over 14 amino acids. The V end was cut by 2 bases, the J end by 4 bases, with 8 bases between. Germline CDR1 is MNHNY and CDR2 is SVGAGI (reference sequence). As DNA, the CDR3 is TGTGCCAGCAGTTACATACAGATCACCGGGGAGCTGTTTTTT. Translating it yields CASSYIQITGELFF.

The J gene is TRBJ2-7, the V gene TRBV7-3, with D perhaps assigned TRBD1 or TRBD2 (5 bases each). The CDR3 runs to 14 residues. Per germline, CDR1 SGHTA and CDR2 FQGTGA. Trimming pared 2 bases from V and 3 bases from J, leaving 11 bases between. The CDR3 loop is CASSLGGRDYEQYF. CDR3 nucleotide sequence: TGTGCCAGCAGCTTAGGAGGCAGGGACTACGAGCAGTACTTC. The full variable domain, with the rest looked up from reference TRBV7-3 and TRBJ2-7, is GAGVSQTPSNKVTEKGKYVELRCDPISGHTALYWYRQSLGQGPEFLIYFQGTGAADDSGLPNDRFFAVRPEGSVSTLKIQRTERGDSAVYLCASSLGGRDYEQYFGPGTRLTVT.

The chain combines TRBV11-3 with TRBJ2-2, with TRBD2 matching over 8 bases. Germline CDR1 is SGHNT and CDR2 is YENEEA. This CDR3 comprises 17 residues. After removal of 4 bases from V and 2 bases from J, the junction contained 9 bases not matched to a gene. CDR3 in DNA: TGTGCCAGCAGCTATGGGACCGGGACTAGAAACACCGGGGAGCTGTTTTTT. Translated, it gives CASSYGTGTRNTGELFF.

The CDR3 DNA reads as TGTGCCAGCAGTTATCAGGGGGGGCTAGGTGGCTACACCTTC. Translation: CASSYQGGLGGYTF. V is TRBV6-5 and J is TRBJ1-2; 7 nucleotides align to TRBD1. Germline values: CDR1 MNHEY, CDR2 SVGAGI. With 3 bases clipped from V and 7 bases from J, the junction kept 8 bases outside the gene matches. The CDR3 totals 14 residues.

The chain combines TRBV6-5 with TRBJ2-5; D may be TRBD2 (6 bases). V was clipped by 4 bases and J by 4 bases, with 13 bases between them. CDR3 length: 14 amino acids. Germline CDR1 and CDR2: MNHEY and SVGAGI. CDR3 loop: CASSSGGLPETQYF. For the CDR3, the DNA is TGTGCCAGCAGTTCTGGGGGACTCCCAGAGACCCAGTACTTC.

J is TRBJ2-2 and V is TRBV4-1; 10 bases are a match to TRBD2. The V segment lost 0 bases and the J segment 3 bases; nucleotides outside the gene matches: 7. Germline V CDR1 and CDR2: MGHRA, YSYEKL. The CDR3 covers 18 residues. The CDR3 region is CASSQEKALAGYTGELFF. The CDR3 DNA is TGCGCCAGCAGCCAAGAGAAGGCACTAGCGGGATACACCGGGGAGCTGTTTTTT.

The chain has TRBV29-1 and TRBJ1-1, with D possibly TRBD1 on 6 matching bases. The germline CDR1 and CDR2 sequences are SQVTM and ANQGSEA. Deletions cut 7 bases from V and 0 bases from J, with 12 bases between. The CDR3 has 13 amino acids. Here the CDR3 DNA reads TGCAGCGGAAACAGGGAGATGAACACTGAAGCTTTCTTT. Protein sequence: CSGNREMNTEAFF. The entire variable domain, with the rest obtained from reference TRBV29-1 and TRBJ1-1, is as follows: SAVISQKPSRDICQRGTSLTIQCQVDSQVTMMFWYRQQPGQSLTLIATANQGSEATYESGFVIDKFPISRPNLTFSTLTVSNMSPEDSSIYLCSGNREMNTEAFFGQGTRLTVV.